The entry below gives a single TCR beta chain sequence along with its context. The target antigen is unknown. Input was approximately 2.2 ug genomic DNA, or all available if less. Primers: 60 V beta forward and 13 J beta reverse. Generated by immunoSEQ multiplex PCR, the TCRdb table keeps only in-frame clones and is missing some. The profile shows around 89,000 clones, 80% to 90% of them singletons. The entry originates in a study of glioma-infiltrating T cells after dendritic cell vaccination. The study, taken as a whole, reports: Longer survival after dendritic cell vaccination followed higher pretreatment TIL content.

The CDR3 extends over 14 amino acids. The germline V gene has CDR1 GTSNPN and CDR2 SVGIG (reference sequence). The V end was cut by 5 bases, the J end by 2 bases, with 15 bases between. This receptor was taken from a human donor with glioblastoma. V and J are TRBV30 and TRBJ2-5; a weak D match, TRBD2 (7 bases). The sequencing here drew on blood, taken before dendritic cell vaccination. The CDR3: CAWGRGGPQETQYF. In DNA, the CDR3 is TGTGCCTGGGGGAGGGGGGGCCCTCAAGAGACCCAGTACTTC.